This is a list of T cell receptor beta chains from one sample in a study of blood T cell repertoires in COVID-19. Only in-frame clones appear in the TCRdb table, and some are missing; sequencing was by immunoSEQ multiplex PCR. Of tens of thousands of clones listed, 88% are singletons. The specimen was peripheral blood. All receptors come from a human donor in a cohort sampled during active COVID-19. CDR3s include the opening cysteine and the closing phenylalanine or tryptophan. A D gene is named only where the DNA matches it firmly. Rows may omit the clone size; those that give it use once, few, many or a size class.

size | J | V | D | DNA | CDR3
- | TRBJ2-1 | TRBV9 | TRBD2 | TGTGCCAGCAGCCCGTCGGGGACTAGCGGGCCAAATGAGCAGTTCTTC | CASSPSGTSGPNEQFF
- | TRBJ2-5 | TRBV5-1 | - | TGCGCCAGCAGCTTGGGGACAAACCAAGAGACCCAGTACTTC | CASSLGTNQETQYF
- | TRBJ2-2 | TRBV5-1 | TRBD2 | TGCGCCAGCAGCTTGGATCCAGCGGGGGAGGACACCGGGGAGCTGTTTTTT | CASSLDPAGEDTGELFF
- | TRBJ1-4 | TRBV10-1 | - | TGCGCCAGCAGCCCGGACACGTCCAACGAAAAACTGTTTTTT | CASSPDTSNEKLFF
- | TRBJ2-3 | TRBV28 | TRBD2 | TGTGCCAGCAGTTTGGCGGGGGAAATGACAGATACGCAGTATTTT | CASSLAGEMTDTQYF
- | TRBJ1-1 | TRBV7-9 | - | TGTGCCAGCAGCTTAGTTTCTGGGGGCGGCACTGAAGCTTTCTTT | CASSLVSGGGTEAFF
- | TRBJ1-1 | TRBV11-3 | - | TGTGCCAGCAGCTTAGAACAGGGAGGGGAAGCTTTCTTT | CASSLEQGGEAFF
- | TRBJ2-5 | TRBV3-1/TRBV3-2 | TRBD1 | TGTGCCATTGCGTTAGCAGGGGGAGAGACCCAGTACTTC | CAIALAGGETQYF
- | TRBJ2-1 | TRBV10-3 | TRBD1 | TGTGCCATCAGTGAGTCGACGGGGACAGGGGAACAGTTCTTC | CAISESTGTGEQFF
- | TRBJ2-3 | TRBV5-1 | - | TGCGCCAGCAGCTTGGCCACAGACACAGATACGCAGTATTTT | CASSLATDTDTQYF
- | TRBJ2-2 | TRBV5-4 | TRBD2 | TGTGCCAGCAGCTTGGCCCCTAGCGGGAACACCGGGGAGCTGTTTTTT | CASSLAPSGNTGELFF
- | TRBJ2-3 | TRBV4-1 | TRBD2 | TGCGCCAGCAGCCAAGGCCCTAGCGGGAGGGATCCAGATACGCAGTATTTT | CASSQGPSGRDPDTQYF
- | TRBJ2-1 | TRBV5-1 | TRBD2 | TGCGCCAGCCGGATTGGGGGACTAGCGGGGTTGAATGAGCAGTTCTTC | CASRIGGLAGLNEQFF
- | TRBJ2-6 | TRBV30 | - | TGTGCCTGGAGGAGAGCTGGGGCCAACGTCCTGACTTTC | CAWRRAGANVLTF
- | TRBJ1-2 | TRBV28 | TRBD1 | TGTGCCAGCTGGACCGGGACAGGGGGCACAGGTGGCTACACCTTC | CASWTGTGGTGGYTF
- | TRBJ2-7 | TRBV27 | TRBD1 | TGTGCCAGCAGTTCCCAGGGACAGTGGACCTACGAGCAGTACTTC | CASSSQGQWTYEQYF
- | TRBJ2-7 | TRBV7-3 | TRBD1 | TGTGCCAGCAGCTCGGACAGGGGCGGTGAGCAGTACTTC | CASSSDRGGEQYF
- | TRBJ1-1 | TRBV7-2 | TRBD1 | TGTGCCAGCAGCTTAGAAAGAGTGGACAGGGGATTGAACACTGAAGCTTTCTTT | CASSLERVDRGLNTEAFF
- | TRBJ2-3 | TRBV2 | TRBD2 | TGTGCCAGCTTGCGGTCCAGCGGGGGTACAGATACGCAGTATTTT | CASLRSSGGTDTQYF
- | TRBJ1-5 | TRBV18 | - | TGTGCCAGCTCGGTGGGCCCTTATAGCAATCAGCCCCAGCATTTT | CASSVGPYSNQPQHF
- | TRBJ1-1 | TRBV7-7 | - | TGTGCCAGCAGCCCGACAGTGAACACTGAAGCTTTCTTT | CASSPTVNTEAFF
once | TRBJ2-7 | TRBV6-6 | TRBD1 | TGTGCCAGCAGCTCCGGGACAGTTCTCTACGAGCAGTACTTC | CASSSGTVLYEQYF
- | TRBJ2-7 | TRBV30 | TRBD1 | TGTGCCTGGAGTCCCATGGGTGGGACAGGTCTAATCTACGAGCAGTACTTC | CAWSPMGGTGLIYEQYF
- | TRBJ1-1 | TRBV10-3 | - | TGTGCCATCAGTGAGTCGACTCGGACATTTGAAGCTTTCTTT | CAISESTRTFEAFF
- | TRBJ2-5 | TRBV28 | - | TGTGCCAGCAGTTTTGTGTCTCAAGAGACCCAGTACTTC | CASSFVSQETQYF
- | TRBJ2-1 | TRBV7-9 | - | TGTGCCAGCAGCTCTTTCGGACTTTACAATGAGCAGTTCTTC | CASSSFGLYNEQFF
few | TRBJ2-3 | TRBV4-1 | TRBD2 | TGCGCCAGCAGCCAACAAGGACTAGCGGGGAACACAGATACGCAGTATTTT | CASSQQGLAGNTDTQYF
many | TRBJ1-2 | TRBV5-1 | TRBD1 | TGCGCCAGCAGCTTGGAGGCAGGGGGCGCCGGTAATGGCTACACCTTC | CASSLEAGGAGNGYTF
- | TRBJ1-3 | TRBV5-1 | - | TGCGCCAGCAGCCAGGGCGGGGGTGATGGAAACACCATATATTTT | CASSQGGGDGNTIYF
few | TRBJ1-1 | TRBV28 | - | TGTGCCAGCAGCCGCGAGCGCGCTTTCTTT | CASSRERAFF
- | TRBJ2-3 | TRBV4-2 | TRBD2 | TGTGCCAGCAGCCAAGAAGGCCTAGCGGGGAACACAGATACGCAGTATTTT | CASSQEGLAGNTDTQYF
- | TRBJ1-6 | TRBV7-8 | - | TGTGCCAGCAGCCCGCGGGGTAATAATTCACCCCTCCACTTT | CASSPRGNNSPLHF
- | TRBJ2-1 | TRBV2 | TRBD2 | TGTGCCAGCACTGCCGGGACTAGCAGCAATGAGCAGTTCTTC | CASTAGTSSNEQFF
- | TRBJ1-3 | TRBV10-1 | TRBD1 | TGCGCCAGCAGGACCCGGGACAGGGCTCTCTCTGGAAACACCATATATTTT | CASRTRDRALSGNTIYF
- | TRBJ2-5 | TRBV5-1 | - | TGCGCCAGCAGCCCCTTTCGTGCGTACCAAGAGACCCAGTACTTC | CASSPFRAYQETQYF
- | TRBJ1-6 | TRBV3-1/TRBV3-2 | - | TGTGCCAGCAGCCGAGACTCGGGATCGAATTCACCCCTCCACTTT | CASSRDSGSNSPLHF
- | TRBJ2-5 | TRBV6-6 | - | TGTGCCAGCACCAAGTCTAGCCCACAAGAGACCCAGTACTTC | CASTKSSPQETQYF
- | TRBJ1-4 | TRBV6-6 | - | TGTGCCAGCAGTTATCCGCAGGGAAGTGGTGAAAAACTGTTTTTT | CASSYPQGSGEKLFF
- | TRBJ1-4 | TRBV27 | - | TGTGCCAGCAGTTTATTATGGCTCAGCTATTCGGGGAAGGGGGATGAAAAACTGTTTTTT | CASSLLWLSYSGKGDEKLFF
- | TRBJ2-7 | TRBV29-1 | TRBD1 | TGCAGCGTTGAATTCGAGCCGGGACAGGGGGCGAGTGACTCCTACGAGCAGTACTTC | CSVEFEPGQGASDSYEQYF
- | TRBJ2-3 | TRBV5-1 | TRBD2 | TGCGCCAGCAGCCCCGAGCGGGGGGGCACAGATACGCAGTATTTT | CASSPERGGTDTQYF
- | TRBJ2-3 | TRBV29-1 | TRBD2 | TGCAGCGTTCGCACTAGCGGGAGTTTCGATACGCAGTATTTT | CSVRTSGSFDTQYF
- | TRBJ2-1 | TRBV29-1 | TRBD2 | TGCAGCGACGGCCGGGACTACTACAATGAGCAGTTCTTC | CSDGRDYYNEQFF
- | TRBJ1-1 | TRBV7-9 | - | TGTGCCAGCAGCGAACGACAGAACACTGAAGCTTTCTTT | CASSERQNTEAFF
- | TRBJ2-5 | TRBV4-2 | TRBD2 | TGTGCCAGCAGCCATGGAAACCGACTAGCGGGAGGGTCCCGGGAGACCCAGTACTTC | CASSHGNRLAGGSRETQYF
few | TRBJ2-2 | TRBV7-6 | TRBD2 | TGTGCCAGCAGCGGGACTAGCGTCAACACCGGGGAGCTGTTTTTT | CASSGTSVNTGELFF
medium-sized | TRBJ2-2 | TRBV4-1 | TRBD1 | TGCGCCAGCAGCCAGGCCCCGGGACAGGCTGCCGGGGAGCTGTTTTTT | CASSQAPGQAAGELFF
- | TRBJ2-1 | TRBV25-1 | TRBD2 | TGTGCCAGCAGCACCACTAGCGGGAGCAAGAATGAGCAGTTCTTC | CASSTTSGSKNEQFF
- | TRBJ2-7 | TRBV21-1 | - | TGTGCCAGCAGCAAACAACAGGGCAACGAGCAGTACTTC | CASSKQQGNEQYF
- | TRBJ1-6 | TRBV5-8 | TRBD1 | TGTGCCAGCAGCCACGGGACAGGGGGCAATTCACCCCTCCACTTT | CASSHGTGGNSPLHF
- | TRBJ1-1 | TRBV3-1/TRBV3-2 | - | TGTGCCAGCAGCCAACCGCGGGGGTTGGGGACTGAAGCTTTCTTT | CASSQPRGLGTEAFF